Listed below are T cell receptor beta chains from one sample, sequenced in a study of regulatory T cells in long-lasting Graves disease. TCRdb analysed the multiplex PCR reads with MiXCR anew, one entry per CDR3 protein. The sample holds about 420,000 distinct CDR3 sequences; around 15% are singletons and the top ten take around a quarter. A further study also used this sample, focusing on T cells in Graves' hyperthyroidism and ophthalmopathy.

This material consisted of peripheral blood mononuclear cells (PBMCs), taken at new diagnosis, from a patient treated with antithyroid drugs. These receptors were obtained from a woman younger than 30 with Graves disease. Both conserved end residues are part of each CDR3. The order of the fields is clone size, V gene, J gene, D gene, CDR3 protein, CDR3 DNA. D genes are given only for firm matches. Expanded clones get a size class; other rows say once, few or many, or leave the size out.

many	TRBV6-1	TRBJ1-1	TRBD1	CASQDRGTNTEAFF	TGTGCCAGCCAAGACAGGGGGACGAACACTGAAGCTTTCTTT
few	TRBV15	TRBJ2-1	NA	CATSREWLGGRNEQFF	TGTGCCACCAGCAGAGAGTGGCTAGGGGGGAGAAATGAGCAGTTCTTC
many	TRBV9	TRBJ2-5	NA	CASSVDHRAQETQYF	TGTGCCAGCAGCGTAGATCACAGAGCACAAGAGACCCAGTACTTC
once	TRBV19	TRBJ2-6	NA	CASSRGLSGANVLTF	TGTGCCAGTAGTCGCGGGCTCTCTGGGGCCAACGTCCTGACTTTC
many	TRBV2	TRBJ2-3	NA	CASSGLPTDTQYF	TGTGCCAGCAGTGGGCTCCCCACAGATACGCAGTATTTT
NA	TRBV28	TRBJ2-7	NA	CASIRGGDYEQYF	TGTGCCAGCATCAGAGGGGGGGACTACGAGCAGTACTTC
many	TRBV28	TRBJ1-5	NA	CASRARSLNSNQPQHF	TGTGCCAGCCGAGCCAGGAGCCTTAATAGCAATCAGCCCCAGCATTTT
many	TRBV3-1	TRBJ2-3	NA	CASSPGTSVDTQYF	TGTGCCAGCAGCCCTGGGACTTCGGTGGATACGCAGTATTTT
NA	TRBV29-1	TRBJ2-2	NA	CSVLDNGWGELFF	TGCAGCGTCTTGGACAACGGGTGGGGGGAGCTGTTTTTT
NA	TRBV6-1	TRBJ2-1	TRBD2	CASNAGTNINEQFF	TGTGCCAGCAACGCCGGGACTAATATCAATGAGCAGTTCTTC
NA	TRBV28	TRBJ2-5	NA	CASSLGTGNGKTQYF	TGTGCCAGCAGTCTCGGGACTGGGAATGGAAAGACCCAGTACTTC
many	TRBV10-3	TRBJ1-2	TRBD1	CAISENQGAGYGYTF	TGTGCCATCAGTGAAAACCAGGGGGCTGGCTATGGCTACACCTTC
many	TRBV4-1	TRBJ2-7	TRBD2	CASSQAGTSGFYEQYF	TGCGCCAGCAGCCAAGCCGGGACTAGCGGATTTTACGAGCAGTACTTC
many	TRBV28	TRBJ2-2	NA	CASAPLRTTDPNTGELFF	TGTGCCAGCGCTCCACTCCGGACAACCGATCCGAACACCGGGGAGCTGTTTTTT
few	TRBV6-1	TRBJ1-5	NA	CASRLGPNQPQHF	TGTGCCAGCAGGCTCGGTCCCAATCAGCCCCAGCATTTT
many	TRBV27	TRBJ1-1	NA	CASSLASRNTEAFF	TGTGCCAGCAGTTTAGCGTCCAGAAACACTGAAGCTTTCTTT
NA	TRBV7-9	TRBJ1-6	NA	CASSLKENSPLHF	TGTGCCAGCAGCTTAAAAGAAAATTCACCCCTCCACTTT